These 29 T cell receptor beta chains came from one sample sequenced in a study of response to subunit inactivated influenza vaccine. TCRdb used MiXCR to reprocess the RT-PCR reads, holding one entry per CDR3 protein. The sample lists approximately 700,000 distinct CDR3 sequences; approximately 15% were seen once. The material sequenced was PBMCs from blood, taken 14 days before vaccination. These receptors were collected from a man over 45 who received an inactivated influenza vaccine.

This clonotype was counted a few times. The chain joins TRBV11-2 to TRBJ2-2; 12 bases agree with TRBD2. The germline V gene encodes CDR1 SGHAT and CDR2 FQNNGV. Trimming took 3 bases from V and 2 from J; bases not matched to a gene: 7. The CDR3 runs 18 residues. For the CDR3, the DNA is TGTGCCAGCAGCTTGCTGACTAGCGGGGGCCCCAACACCGGGGAGCTGTTTTTT. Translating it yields CASSLLTSGGPNTGELFF.

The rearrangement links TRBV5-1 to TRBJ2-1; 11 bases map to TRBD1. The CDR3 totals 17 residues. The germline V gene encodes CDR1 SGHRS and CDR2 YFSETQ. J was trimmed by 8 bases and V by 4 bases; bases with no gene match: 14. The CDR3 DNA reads TGCGCCAGCAGCCCGGGACAGGGGGACTTGAAGAGGCATGAGCAGTTCTTC. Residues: CASSPGQGDLKRHEQFF. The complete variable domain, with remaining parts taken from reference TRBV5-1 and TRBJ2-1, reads KAGVTQTPRYLIKTRGQQVTLSCSPISGHRSVSWYQQTPGQGLQFLFEYFSETQRNKGNFPGRFSGRQFSNSRSEMNVSTLELGDSALYLCASSPGQGDLKRHEQFFGPGTRLTVL.

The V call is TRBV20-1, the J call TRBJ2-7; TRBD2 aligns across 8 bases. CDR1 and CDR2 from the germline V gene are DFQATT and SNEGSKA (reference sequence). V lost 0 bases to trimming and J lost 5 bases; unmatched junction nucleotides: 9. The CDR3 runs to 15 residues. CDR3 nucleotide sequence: TGCAGTGCTAGAGATCCCGGGAGGGCCGTCGACGAGCAGTACTTC. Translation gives CSARDPGRAVDEQYF.

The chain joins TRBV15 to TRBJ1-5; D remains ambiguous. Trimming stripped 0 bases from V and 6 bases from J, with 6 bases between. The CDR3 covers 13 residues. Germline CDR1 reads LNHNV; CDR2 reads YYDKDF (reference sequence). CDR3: CATSREAGQPQHF. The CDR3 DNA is TGTGCCACCAGCAGAGAAGCGGGTCAGCCCCAGCATTTT. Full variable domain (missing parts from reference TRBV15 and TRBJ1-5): DAMVIQNPRYQVTQFGKPVTLSCSQTLNHNVMYWYQQKSSQAPKLLFHYYDKDFNNEADTPDNFQSRRPNTSFCFLDIRSPGLGDTAMYLCATSREAGQPQHFGDGTRLSIL.

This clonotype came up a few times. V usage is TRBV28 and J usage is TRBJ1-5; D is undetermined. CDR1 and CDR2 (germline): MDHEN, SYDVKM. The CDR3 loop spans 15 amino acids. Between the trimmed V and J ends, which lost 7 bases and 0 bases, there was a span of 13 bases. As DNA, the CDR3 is TGTGCCAGCAAGCGGAGTGATAATAGCAATCAGCCCCAGCATTTT. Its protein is CASKRSDNSNQPQHF.

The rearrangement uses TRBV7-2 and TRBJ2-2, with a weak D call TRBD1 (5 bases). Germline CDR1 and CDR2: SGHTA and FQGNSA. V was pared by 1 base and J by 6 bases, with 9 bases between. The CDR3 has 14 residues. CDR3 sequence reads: CASSLVPRAGELFF. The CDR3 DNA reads TGTGCCAGCAGCTTAGTGCCCAGGGCCGGGGAGCTGTTTTTT. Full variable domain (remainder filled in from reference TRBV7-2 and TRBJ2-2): GAGVSQSPSNKVTEKGKDVELRCDPISGHTALYWYRQSLGQGLEFLIYFQGNSAPDKSGLPSDRFSAERTGGSVSTLTIQRTQQEDSAVYLCASSLVPRAGELFFGEGSRLTVL.

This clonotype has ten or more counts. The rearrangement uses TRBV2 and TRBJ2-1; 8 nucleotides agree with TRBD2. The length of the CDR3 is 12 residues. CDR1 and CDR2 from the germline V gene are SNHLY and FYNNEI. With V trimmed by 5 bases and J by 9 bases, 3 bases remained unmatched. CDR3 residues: CASSWSGSEQFF. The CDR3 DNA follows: TGTGCCAGCAGTTGGAGCGGGAGTGAGCAGTTCTTC.

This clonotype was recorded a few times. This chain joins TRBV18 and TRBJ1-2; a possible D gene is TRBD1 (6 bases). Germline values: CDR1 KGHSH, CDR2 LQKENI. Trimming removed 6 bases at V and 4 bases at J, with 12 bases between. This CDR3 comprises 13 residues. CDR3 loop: CASSTDRTYGYTF. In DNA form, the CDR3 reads TGTGCCAGCTCTACTGACAGGACCTATGGCTACACCTTC.

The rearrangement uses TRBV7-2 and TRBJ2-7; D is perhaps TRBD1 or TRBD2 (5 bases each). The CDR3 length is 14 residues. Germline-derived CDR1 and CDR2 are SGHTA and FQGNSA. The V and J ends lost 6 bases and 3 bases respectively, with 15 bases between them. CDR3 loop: CASRPARGNYEQYF. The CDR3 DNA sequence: TGTGCCAGCAGACCTGCGAGGGGAAACTACGAGCAGTACTTC.

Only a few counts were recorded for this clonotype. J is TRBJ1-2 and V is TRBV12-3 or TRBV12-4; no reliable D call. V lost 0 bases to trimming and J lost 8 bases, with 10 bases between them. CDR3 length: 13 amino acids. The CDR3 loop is CASSLARLGGYTF. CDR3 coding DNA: TGTGCCAGCAGTTTAGCCCGTCTGGGAGGCTACACCTTC.

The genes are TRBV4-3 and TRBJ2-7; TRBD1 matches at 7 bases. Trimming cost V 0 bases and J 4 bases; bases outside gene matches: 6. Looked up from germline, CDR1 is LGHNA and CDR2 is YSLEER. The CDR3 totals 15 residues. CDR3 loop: CASSQEGGFGYEQYF. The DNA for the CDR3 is TGCGCCAGCAGCCAAGAAGGGGGCTTCGGTTACGAGCAGTACTTC.

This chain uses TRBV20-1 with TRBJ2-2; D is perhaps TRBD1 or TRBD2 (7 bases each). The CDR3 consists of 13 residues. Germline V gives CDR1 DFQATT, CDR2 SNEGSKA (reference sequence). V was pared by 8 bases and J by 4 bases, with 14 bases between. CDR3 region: CSQGGQGTGELFF. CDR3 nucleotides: TGCAGTCAGGGGGGGCAAGGCACCGGGGAGCTGTTTTTT.

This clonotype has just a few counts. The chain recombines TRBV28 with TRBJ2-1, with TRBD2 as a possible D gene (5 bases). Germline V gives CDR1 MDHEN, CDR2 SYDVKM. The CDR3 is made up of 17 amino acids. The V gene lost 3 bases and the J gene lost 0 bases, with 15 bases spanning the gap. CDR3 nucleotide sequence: TGTGCCAGCAGTTTGGAGCGGTCCTTGAGCTCCTACAATGAGCAGTTCTTC. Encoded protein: CASSLERSLSSYNEQFF.

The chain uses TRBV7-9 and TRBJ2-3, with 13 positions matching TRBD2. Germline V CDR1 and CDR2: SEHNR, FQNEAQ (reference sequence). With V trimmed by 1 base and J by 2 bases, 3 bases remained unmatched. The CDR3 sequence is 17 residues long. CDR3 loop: CASSLGLAGGITDTQYF. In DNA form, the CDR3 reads TGTGCCAGCAGCTTAGGACTAGCGGGGGGCATCACAGATACGCAGTATTTT.

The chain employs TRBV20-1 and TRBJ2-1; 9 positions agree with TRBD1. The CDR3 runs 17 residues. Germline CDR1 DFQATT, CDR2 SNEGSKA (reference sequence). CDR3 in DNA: TGCAGGGGGGGCGGGACAGGGTCAATGGGGACCTACAATGAGCAGTTCTTC. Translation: CRGGGTGSMGTYNEQFF.

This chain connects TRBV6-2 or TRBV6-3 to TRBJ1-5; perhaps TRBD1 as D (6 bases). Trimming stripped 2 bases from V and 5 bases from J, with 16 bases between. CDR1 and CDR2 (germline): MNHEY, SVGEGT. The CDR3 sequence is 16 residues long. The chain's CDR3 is CASSYTGQLSDQPQHF. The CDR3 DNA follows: TGTGCCAGCAGTTACACCGGACAGCTTTCAGATCAGCCCCAGCATTTT.

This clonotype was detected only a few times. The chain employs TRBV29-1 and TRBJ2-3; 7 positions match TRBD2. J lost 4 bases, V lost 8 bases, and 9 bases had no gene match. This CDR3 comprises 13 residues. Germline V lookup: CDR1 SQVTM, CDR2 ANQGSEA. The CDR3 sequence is CSFQRGRADTQYF. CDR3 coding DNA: TGCAGCTTTCAGCGGGGCAGGGCAGATACGCAGTATTTT.

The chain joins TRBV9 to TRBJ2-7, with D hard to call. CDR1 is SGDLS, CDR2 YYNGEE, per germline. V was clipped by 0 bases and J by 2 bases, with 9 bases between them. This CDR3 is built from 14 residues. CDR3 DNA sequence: TGTGCCAGCAGCGTAGTTTCAGAGCCCTACGAGCAGTACTTC. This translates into CASSVVSEPYEQYF.

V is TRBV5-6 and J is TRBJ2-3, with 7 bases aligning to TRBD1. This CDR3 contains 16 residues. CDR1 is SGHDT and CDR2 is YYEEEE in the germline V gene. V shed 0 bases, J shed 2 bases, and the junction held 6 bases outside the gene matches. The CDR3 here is CASSLVRGPDTDTQYF. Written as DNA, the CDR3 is TGTGCCAGCAGCTTGGTAAGGGGGCCAGACACAGATACGCAGTATTTT. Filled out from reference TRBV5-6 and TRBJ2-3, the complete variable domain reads DAGVTQSPTHLIKTRGQQVTLRCSPKSGHDTVSWYQQALGQGPQFIFQYYEEEERQRGNFPDRFSGHQFPNYSSELNVNALLLGDSALYLCASSLVRGPDTDTQYFGPGTRLTVL.

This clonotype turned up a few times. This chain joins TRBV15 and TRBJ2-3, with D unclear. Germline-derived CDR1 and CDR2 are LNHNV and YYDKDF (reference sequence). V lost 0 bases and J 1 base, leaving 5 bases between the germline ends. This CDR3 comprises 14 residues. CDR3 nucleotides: TGTGCCACCAGCAGAGATCGGCGCACAGATACGCAGTATTTT. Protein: CATSRDRRTDTQYF.

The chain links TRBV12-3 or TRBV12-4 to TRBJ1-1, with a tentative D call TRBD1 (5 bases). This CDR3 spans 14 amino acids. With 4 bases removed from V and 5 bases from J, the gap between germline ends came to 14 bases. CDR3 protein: CASSWGPTRTEAFF. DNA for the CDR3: TGTGCCAGCAGTTGGGGCCCGACGAGGACTGAAGCTTTCTTT.

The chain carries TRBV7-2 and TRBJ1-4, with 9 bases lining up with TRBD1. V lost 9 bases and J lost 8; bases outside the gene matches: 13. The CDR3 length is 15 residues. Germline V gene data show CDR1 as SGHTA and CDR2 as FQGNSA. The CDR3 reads CASSTTGGFEEKLFF. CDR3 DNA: TGTGCCAGTAGCACAACAGGGGGCTTTGAAGAAAAACTGTTTTTT.

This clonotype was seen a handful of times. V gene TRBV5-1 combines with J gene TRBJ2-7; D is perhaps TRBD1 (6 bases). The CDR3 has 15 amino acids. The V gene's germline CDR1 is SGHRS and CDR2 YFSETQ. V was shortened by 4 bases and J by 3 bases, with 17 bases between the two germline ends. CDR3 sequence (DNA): TGCGCCAGCAGCCTTACCGGGACACCGTACTACGAGCAGTACTTC. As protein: CASSLTGTPYYEQYF.

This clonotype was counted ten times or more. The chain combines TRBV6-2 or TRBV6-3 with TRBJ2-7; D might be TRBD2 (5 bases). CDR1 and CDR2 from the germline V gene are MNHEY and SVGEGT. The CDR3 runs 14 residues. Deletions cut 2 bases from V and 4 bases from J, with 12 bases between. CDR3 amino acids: CASSYRRGMYEQYF. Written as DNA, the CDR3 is TGTGCCAGCAGTTACCGTCGGGGTATGTACGAGCAGTACTTC.

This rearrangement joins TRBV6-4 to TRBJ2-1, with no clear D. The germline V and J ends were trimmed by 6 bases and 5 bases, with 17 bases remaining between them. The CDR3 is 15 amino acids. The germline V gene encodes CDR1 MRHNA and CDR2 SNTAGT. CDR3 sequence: CASSLDRGPNNEQFF. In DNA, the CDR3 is TGTGCCAGCAGCCTGGACCGCGGTCCCAACAATGAGCAGTTCTTC.

CDR3 sequence (DNA): TGCGCCAGCAGCTTGGTTGGACAGAAGAAGAATACTGAAGCTTTCTTT. Translation: CASSLVGQKKNTEAFF. This chain links TRBV5-1 with TRBJ1-1, with D possibly matching TRBD1 (6 bases). This CDR3 contains 16 residues. Germline CDR1 is SGHRS and CDR2 is YFSETQ. Trimming took off 0 bases at V and 5 bases at J, with 17 bases between the two ends.

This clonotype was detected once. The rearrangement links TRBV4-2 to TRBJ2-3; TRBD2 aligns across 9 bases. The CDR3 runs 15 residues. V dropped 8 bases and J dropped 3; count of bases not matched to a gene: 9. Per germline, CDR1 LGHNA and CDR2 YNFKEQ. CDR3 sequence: CASAAGLAKTDTQYF. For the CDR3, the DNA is TGTGCCAGCGCCGCAGGACTAGCGAAGACAGATACGCAGTATTTT.

The CDR3 DNA reads TGCGCCAGCAGCGGGGGGGGAGTCAGCAATCAGCCCCAGCATTTT. It is translated as CASSGGGVSNQPQHF. The rearrangement links TRBV5-1 to TRBJ1-5; tentatively, D is TRBD1 (5 bases). V shed 4 bases and J shed 1 base, with 12 bases lying between them. Germline CDR1 and CDR2: SGHRS and YFSETQ. This CDR3 contains 15 residues.

CDR3 sequence: CASSLRLAVYNEQFF. In DNA, the CDR3 is TGTGCCAGCAGCCTAAGACTAGCGGTATACAATGAGCAGTTCTTC. The rearrangement links TRBV7-7 to TRBJ2-1; 9 positions match TRBD2. Per germline, CDR1 SSHAT and CDR2 FNYEAQ (reference sequence). V lost 5 bases, J lost 4 bases, and 6 bases stayed unmatched. The CDR3 is made up of 15 amino acids.